This T cell receptor beta chain was sequenced for a study of molecular identifiers for immune sequencing clone quantification. A word on this clonotype: What it binds is not known. This could be a read error, since a much larger clone is one nucleotide away.

Findings and limits, study-wide: Sizes of clones that are highly expanded could be underestimated (if identical TCR molecules share a barcode). Clones exceeding 20 RNA copies carried over 99% of effector molecules but under 1% of naive-cell molecules.

For naive CD8 T cells, sorting used the CD8+CD4-CCR7+CD45RA+ phenotype. As previously described, bulk TCR libraries were made using listed TCR primers. MiXCR, applied by TCRdb to the PCR reads, yields one record per CDR3 protein. Here the sample spans more than 450,000 distinct CDR3 sequences, about 20% being singletons. This clonotype was sampled from a human donor in good health. Some libraries in this study had Jurkat cell RNA spiked in. Specimen: naive CD8+ T cells from blood, with Jurkat cell RNA spiked in. The subset is: FACS-sorted CD8+CD4-CCR7+CD45RA+ naive T cells.

This CDR3 is CASSIALGGPSYEQYF. The CDR3 DNA follows: TGTGCCAGCAGCATAGCGCTTGGAGGGCCCTCCTACGAGCAGTACTTC. The chain employs TRBV7-6 and TRBJ2-7; weak D call: TRBD2 (6 bases). Germline values: CDR1 SGHVS, CDR2 FNYEAQ. This CDR3 comprises 16 residues.